This TCR beta chain was retrieved from a study of cytomegalovirus exposure and HLA in healthy donors. Study findings and constraints: No immune exposure information besides CMV serostatus was available. In an earlier analysis, about 90% or about 30%: the productive usage of most TCR beta V segments. Rarity held for most TCR sequences, but there were some public TCRs that occurred in many donors. Through in vitro validation, three CMV-associated chains were shown to be specific for CMV antigens.

Germline assignment: CDR1 SGHRS and CDR2 YFSETQ. V was shortened by 0 bases and J by 1 base, with 15 bases between the two germline ends. The CDR3 spans 17 residues. This PCR relied on a set of 60 Vbeta primers and 13 Jbeta primers. Data came from immunoSEQ multiplex PCR; TCRdb stores just in-frame clones and leaves some out. The table has under 150,000 clones, about three quarters seen once. With respect to this clone: What it recognizes is unknown.

Sequencing input: PBMCs. This receptor was taken from a young woman in good health and CMV-seronegative. V is TRBV5-1 and J is TRBJ2-3; the D gene is possibly TRBD2 (6 bases). The CDR3 DNA reads TGCGCCAGCAGCTTGGCCGAGGCGGGGTGGGGCACAGATACGCAGTATTTT. It specifies CASSLAEAGWGTDTQYF.